This note documents a single T cell receptor (beta chain) sequence. Its antigen remains unknown. The data derive from a study of cytotoxic CD8 clonotypes in ibrutinib-treated CLL. Study results and limitations: Higher clonality was seen at ibrutinib response and a return toward baseline at progression. Baseline clonality, higher than in age-matched healthy donors, tracked circulating CD8+ T-cell counts.

Some clones are missing from TCRdb's copy, which holds only in-frame ones; the method was immunoSEQ multiplex PCR. The data contain approximately 16,000 clones, roughly 66% of them singletons. This receptor was taken from a human donor with chronic lymphocytic leukemia. Sample: PBMCs, taken before ibrutinib treatment.

DNA of the CDR3: TGTGCCAGCAGTTTCGGTGTGTGGGGATCCAAAAACATTCAGTACTTC. Amino acid sequence: CASSFGVWGSKNIQYF. This chain connects TRBV27 to TRBJ2-4; no clear D gene. Trimming took 3 bases from V and 2 from J, leaving 14 bases between them. The CDR3 has 16 residues. Germline V gene sequence: CDR1 MNHEY, CDR2 SMNVEV (reference sequence).